This TCR beta chain stems from a study of blood T cell repertoires in COVID-19. Study-level background: Sources were T cells, B-cell-depleted T cells, or PBMCs; the material itself was cDNA or gDNA.

This clone was picked up a small number of times. In the original analysis: Reference gene primers were amplified, and this amplification served to estimate nucleated cell counts. Clones were sequenced by immunoSEQ multiplex PCR, and TCRdb holds only the in-frame ones, with some missing. That table is the source of V, J and clone size, and D and trimming were worked out from the DNA. The table includes about 250,000 clones, over 70% detected once. Trimming left V 7 bases short and J 10 bases short, with 13 bases between. Germline CDR1 SNHLY, CDR2 FYNNEI. The CDR3 is made up of 12 amino acids. V is TRBV2 and J is TRBJ1-4, with D uncertain. The TCR was taken from a man between 40 and 49 years old with acute or convalescent COVID-19. Input material: peripheral blood. The CDR3 loop reads CASTLIGGKLFF. The CDR3 nucleotides read TGTGCCAGCACCCTGATTGGCGGAAAACTGTTTTTT.